This is a list of T cell receptor beta chains from one sample in a study of shared clonotypes between healthy human individuals. Sequencing was performed with immunoSEQ multiplex PCR; in TCRdb, only in-frame clones are kept and a portion is missing. The table shows roughly 1,500,000 clones, with 98% occurring only once. Sequenced material: naive CD4+ T cells sorted from blood. The receptors were sampled from a man aged 25-45 years in good health. Both conserved end residues are part of each CDR3. Each record gives: V gene, clone size, CDR3 protein. Rows give clone size only sometimes, using once, few, many, or a class for an expanded clone.

v_gene: TRBV18
abundance: NA
CDR3aa: CASSGTVNNEQFF

v_gene: TRBV6-6
abundance: NA
CDR3aa: CASSFWEGDTEAFF

v_gene: TRBV28
abundance: once
CDR3aa: CASSLQGEQFF

v_gene: TRBV18
abundance: NA
CDR3aa: CASSPGQYPYRTEQYF

v_gene: TRBV7-2
abundance: NA
CDR3aa: CASSLGQAGANVLTF

v_gene: TRBV6-5
abundance: NA
CDR3aa: CASRLQAGTIWEQYF

v_gene: TRBV11-2
abundance: NA
CDR3aa: CASSPVGGSYNEQFF

v_gene: TRBV14
abundance: NA
CDR3aa: CASSQGNFRTRYEQYF

v_gene: TRBV7-2
abundance: NA
CDR3aa: CASSLGLAGGNGDEQYF

v_gene: TRBV19
abundance: NA
CDR3aa: CASSSASGTANEKLFF

v_gene: TRBV6-5
abundance: NA
CDR3aa: CASGGFWPQHF

v_gene: TRBV11-2
abundance: NA
CDR3aa: CASSVDSARYF

v_gene: TRBV10-1
abundance: NA
CDR3aa: CASSNGQGKYNEQFF

v_gene: TRBV10-3
abundance: NA
CDR3aa: CAILAPGAGNTEAFF

v_gene: TRBV5-4
abundance: NA
CDR3aa: CASSLEGRSKETQYF

v_gene: TRBV10-1
abundance: NA
CDR3aa: CASSGGSSYNEQFF

v_gene: TRBV30
abundance: NA
CDR3aa: CAWSVSNQKLDGYTF

v_gene: TRBV14
abundance: NA
CDR3aa: CASSRSLVSLNTEAFF

v_gene: TRBV19
abundance: once
CDR3aa: CASSMARETQYF

v_gene: TRBV2
abundance: NA
CDR3aa: CASSRTSDQETQYF

v_gene: TRBV7-9
abundance: NA
CDR3aa: CASSITVDTQYF

v_gene: TRBV27
abundance: NA
CDR3aa: CASSGLAEGYNEQFF

v_gene: TRBV5-1
abundance: once
CDR3aa: CASSWDRGTGELFF

v_gene: TRBV5-1
abundance: NA
CDR3aa: CASSLVAGSSYNEQFF

v_gene: TRBV5-1
abundance: NA
CDR3aa: CASSLGYSYEQYF

v_gene: TRBV5-1
abundance: once
CDR3aa: CASSLKARVDGELFF

v_gene: TRBV18
abundance: NA
CDR3aa: CASSQRGQVSGNTIYF

v_gene: TRBV7-2
abundance: once
CDR3aa: CASSSQRGIASTDTQYF

v_gene: TRBV30
abundance: NA
CDR3aa: CAWSGRRSGSGNEQYF

v_gene: TRBV7-9
abundance: NA
CDR3aa: CASSDAGTNEKLFF

v_gene: TRBV11-2
abundance: NA
CDR3aa: CASSPSYEQYF

v_gene: TRBV19
abundance: NA
CDR3aa: CASSTLTGGAYATQYF

v_gene: TRBV11-2
abundance: once
CDR3aa: CASSLAGQGAGTEAFF

v_gene: TRBV7-9
abundance: NA
CDR3aa: CASSFQGGTETQYF

v_gene: TRBV10-3
abundance: NA
CDR3aa: CAIKEDPADGYTF

v_gene: TRBV28
abundance: NA
CDR3aa: CASRPGTGGHNEQFF

v_gene: TRBV11-2
abundance: NA
CDR3aa: CASSSRLAGGSSSYEQYF

v_gene: TRBV4-2
abundance: NA
CDR3aa: CASRRTRVNQPQHF

v_gene: TRBV27
abundance: once
CDR3aa: CASSKFGREGTDTQYF

v_gene: TRBV11-2
abundance: NA
CDR3aa: CASSLDRMATDTQYF

v_gene: TRBV5-1
abundance: NA
CDR3aa: CASSLGRGYSGANVLTF

v_gene: TRBV19
abundance: once
CDR3aa: CASSIRGTGNTIYF

v_gene: TRBV2
abundance: NA
CDR3aa: CASSVYQETQYF

v_gene: TRBV28
abundance: NA
CDR3aa: CASSSAGTYGYTF

v_gene: TRBV5-1
abundance: NA
CDR3aa: CASSLAGSYYGYTF

v_gene: TRBV7-8
abundance: once
CDR3aa: CASRTMREFHTGELFF

v_gene: TRBV4-1
abundance: NA
CDR3aa: CASSRLAGYTDTQYF

v_gene: TRBV11-3
abundance: NA
CDR3aa: CASSPRGVSYNEQFF

v_gene: TRBV6-1
abundance: NA
CDR3aa: CASRAGTQETQYF

v_gene: TRBV14
abundance: NA
CDR3aa: CASSHGTGTGTYEQYF

v_gene: TRBV5-5
abundance: NA
CDR3aa: CASRPGTPIYEQYF

v_gene: TRBV28
abundance: NA
CDR3aa: CASRPGLVPSYEQYF

v_gene: TRBV6-5
abundance: NA
CDR3aa: CASSYRPGMSGNTIYF

v_gene: TRBV18
abundance: NA
CDR3aa: CASSQQGVSYNEQFF

v_gene: TRBV7-6
abundance: NA
CDR3aa: CASSQRDNPADNEQFF

v_gene: TRBV4-1
abundance: NA
CDR3aa: CASSLSPEVIEQFF

v_gene: TRBV6-1
abundance: NA
CDR3aa: CASSLAGPGTQYF

v_gene: TRBV29-1
abundance: NA
CDR3aa: CSVVVGLANHNEQFF

v_gene: TRBV11-2
abundance: NA
CDR3aa: CASSFTSSGDTQYF

v_gene: TRBV9
abundance: NA
CDR3aa: CASSEGPINNYGYTF